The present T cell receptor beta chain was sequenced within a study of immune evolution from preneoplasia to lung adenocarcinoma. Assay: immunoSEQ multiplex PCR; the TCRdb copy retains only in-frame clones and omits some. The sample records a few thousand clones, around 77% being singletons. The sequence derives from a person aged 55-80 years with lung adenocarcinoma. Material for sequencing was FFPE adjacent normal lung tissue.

The CDR3 region is CASSYSGTGDQPQHF. The CDR3 DNA reads as TGTGCCAGCAGTTACTCAGGGACAGGGGATCAGCCCCAGCATTTT. V gene TRBV6-5 combines with J gene TRBJ1-5; 10 bases agree with TRBD1. Germline loops: CDR1 MNHEY, CDR2 SVGAGI. The V gene end was trimmed by 0 bases and the J gene end by 5 bases; junction bases not matched to a gene: 1. CDR3 size: 15 residues.